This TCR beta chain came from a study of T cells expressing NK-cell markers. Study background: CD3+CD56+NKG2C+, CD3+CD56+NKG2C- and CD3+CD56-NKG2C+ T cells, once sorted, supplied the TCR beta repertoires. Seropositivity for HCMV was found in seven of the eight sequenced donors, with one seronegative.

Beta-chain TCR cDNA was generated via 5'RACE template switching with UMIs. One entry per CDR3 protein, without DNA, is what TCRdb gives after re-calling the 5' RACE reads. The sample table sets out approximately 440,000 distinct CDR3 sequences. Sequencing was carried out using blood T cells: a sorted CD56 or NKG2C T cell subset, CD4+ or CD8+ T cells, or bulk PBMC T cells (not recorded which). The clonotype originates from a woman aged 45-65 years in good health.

CDR3 sequence: CASSPTGQGRAEQYF. V is TRBV28 and J is TRBJ2-7; TCRdb reports TRBD2, a call that lacks DNA to check it against. This CDR3 has 15 amino acids. CDR1 and CDR2 (germline): MDHEN, SYDVKM.